This T cell receptor beta chain was sequenced for a study of T cells in tumors after PD-1 blockade. Study as a whole: Excluded were patients with checkpoint blockade, immunosuppressants, or radiotherapy or other anti-cancer therapy within 4 weeks. A subset received ongoing vismodegib 150 mg daily alongside anti-PD-1 therapy. Blood samples averaged around 100,000 templates (range about 24,679-260,000) and fewer than 40,000 unique clonotypes.

Here immunoSEQ multiplex PCR was the method, and the copy in TCRdb shows in-frame clones only, minus some. The sample lists 60,000 to 75,000 clones, less than 85% occurring once. Input was 616 ng to 6,004 ng of genomic DNA from tumor or blood. The CDR3 has 16 residues. The germline V gene encodes CDR1 SGHDN and CDR2 FVKESK. V was pared by 2 bases and J by 2 bases, with 15 bases between. The sample consisted of PBMCs, taken after anti-PD-1 treatment. This chain connects TRBV14 to TRBJ2-5; D may correspond to TRBD1 or TRBD2 (7 bases each). The clonotype originates from a human donor with basal cell carcinoma. CDR3 nucleotides: TGTGCCAGCAGCCAATTACAGGGGAGGGGACAAGAGACCCAGTACTTC. Translation gives CASSQLQGRGQETQYF. The full variable domain, with the rest looked up from reference TRBV14 and TRBJ2-5, is EAGVTQFPSHSVIEKGQTVTLRCDPISGHDNLYWYRRVMGKEIKFLLHFVKESKQDESGMPNNRFLAERTGGTYSTLKVQPAELEDSGVYFCASSQLQGRGQETQYFGPGTRLLVL.